This T cell receptor (beta chain) was sequenced for a study of T cells in localized non-small cell lung cancer. Profiling relied on immunoSEQ multiplex PCR, and the TCRdb table lists in-frame clones only, not all of them. The table shows about 3,500 clones, with 25% occurring only once. Between the trimmed V and J ends, which lost 3 bases and 4 bases, there was a span of 10 bases. The CDR3 is 15 amino acids. CDR1 is LNHDA, CDR2 SQIVND, per germline (reference sequence). The chain is built from TRBV19 and TRBJ1-6, with D possibly TRBD1 on 5 matching bases. Sequencing was performed on lung tumor tissue, taken before any cancer treatment. The clonotype was recovered from a woman aged 35 to 70 with stage I lung adenocarcinoma. CDR3 residues: CASSIRGRYNSPLHF. CDR3 nucleotide sequence: TGTGCCAGTAGTATTAGGGGTCGGTATAATTCACCCCTCCACTTT.